What follows are 16 T cell receptor beta chains derived from one specimen sequenced in a study of control samples from healthy donors and cancer patients (dated by TCRdb to 2019 to 2021). Preparation of the library involved the immunoSEQ multiplex PCR assay. The immuneACCESS repertoire file appears here via TCRdb, limited to in-frame rearrangements. These files lack a portion of the clones; in checked studies, under half of the deficit traces to unresolved V genes, and the cause of the others is not known. Here the sample has some 210,000 clones; about 90% occur a single time. Around 1.9% of the sample is taken by the ten largest. Sequenced sample: blood. These receptor sequences come from a young man in good health.

This sequence joins TRBV9 and TRBJ2-7, with TRBD1 matching 8 bases. The CDR3 has 15 amino acids. Trimming cost V 5 bases and J 0 bases; bases outside gene matches: 7. Germline assignment: CDR1 SGDLS and CDR2 YYNGEE. In DNA, the CDR3 is TGTGCCAGCAGTCTAGGACAGGGCTCCTCCTACGAGCAGTACTTC. Its protein product is CASSLGQGSSYEQYF.

The chain uses TRBV11-3 and TRBJ1-1; 11 nucleotides agree with TRBD1. J was trimmed by 5 bases and V by 5 bases; bases with no gene match: 7. The germline V gene has CDR1 SGHNT and CDR2 YENEEA. The CDR3 totals 15 residues. CDR3 nucleotides: TGTGCCAGCAGCCTAACGGGACAGGGGGGGACTGAAGCTTTCTTT. Translating gives CASSLTGQGGTEAFF.

V is TRBV2 and J is TRBJ1-5, with a weak D call TRBD1 (5 bases). The CDR3 consists of 13 residues. Germline lookup yields CDR1 SNHLY and CDR2 FYNNEI. Trimming shortened V by 4 bases and J by 7 bases, and 11 bases separated the two germline ends. CDR3: CASSAGTQQPQHF. The CDR3 DNA is TGTGCCAGCAGTGCCGGGACCCAACAGCCCCAGCATTTT.

This CDR3 reads CASSYSFRANEKLFF. Here the CDR3 DNA reads TGTGCCAGCAGTTACTCGTTCCGAGCTAATGAAAAACTGTTTTTT. The V and J genes are TRBV6-5 and TRBJ1-4; D gene ambiguous. CDR1 MNHEY and CDR2 SVGAGI come from the germline V gene. The CDR3 is made up of 15 amino acids. With 0 bases removed from V and 3 bases from J, the gap between germline ends came to 8 bases.

This clone was picked up one time. The gene calls are TRBV5-1 and TRBJ2-7; D remains unclear. The CDR3 is 15 amino acids. V was clipped by 0 bases and J by 6 bases, with 16 bases between them. Germline CDR1 SGHRS, CDR2 YFSETQ. CDR3 sequence reads: CASSLGLVILLEQYF. Written as DNA, the CDR3 is TGCGCCAGCAGCTTGGGGCTAGTGATACTTCTCGAGCAGTACTTC.

The chain employs TRBV2 and TRBJ2-2; D remains ambiguous. CDR3 length: 16 residues. The V end lost 7 bases, the J end lost 0 bases, and 15 bases lay between the germline ends. CDR1 is SNHLY, CDR2 FYNNEI, per germline. CDR3 DNA sequence: TGTGCCAGCACGGATTCGGCAGGCTCGAACACCGGGGAGCTGTTTTTT. Its protein product is CASTDSAGSNTGELFF. Complete variable domain (other parts from reference TRBV2 and TRBJ2-2): EPEVTQTPSHQVTQMGQEVILRCVPISNHLYFYWYRQILGQKVEFLVSFYNNEISEKSEIFDDQFSVERPDGSNFTLKIRSTKLEDSAMYFCASTDSAGSNTGELFFGEGSRLTVL.

J is TRBJ2-1 and V is TRBV27, with 8 nucleotides matching TRBD1. Looked up from germline, CDR1 is MNHEY and CDR2 is SMNVEV (reference sequence). The CDR3 consists of 17 residues. V lost 6 bases and J lost 0; bases outside the gene matches: 10. CDR3 nucleotides: TGTGCCAGCAGGTTGACAGGGGTGAGGAGCTCCTACAATGAGCAGTTCTTC. Protein sequence: CASRLTGVRSSYNEQFF.

The chain carries TRBV6-5 and TRBJ1-2; TRBD1 aligns across 9 bases. Germline CDR1 reads MNHEY; CDR2 reads SVGAGI. V was pared by 4 bases and J by 3 bases, with 3 bases of the junction left unmatched. CDR3 length: 14 amino acids. CDR3 sequence: CASSSTGGHYGYTF. Here the CDR3 DNA reads TGTGCCAGCAGTTCCACAGGGGGCCACTATGGCTACACCTTC.

V usage is TRBV9 and J usage is TRBJ1-4; perhaps TRBD1 as D (5 bases). Germline V CDR1 and CDR2: SGDLS, YYNGEE. The V gene lost 4 bases and the J gene lost 8 bases, with 21 bases spanning the gap. The CDR3 extends over 16 amino acids. CDR3 loop: CASSPDSFGAGEKLFF. The CDR3 DNA follows: TGTGCCAGCAGCCCTGACTCGTTCGGGGCAGGGGAAAAACTGTTTTTT.

The chain couples TRBV7-3 to TRBJ2-5; the match to TRBD2 covers 8 bases. In germline, CDR1 is SGHTA, CDR2 FQGTGA. The ends lost 0 bases at V and 4 bases at J; junction bases unmatched: 4. There are 15 residues in the CDR3. CDR3 nucleotide sequence: TGTGCCAGCAGCTTAACCCGGGGGGGCATAGAGACCCAGTACTTC. Amino acids: CASSLTRGGIETQYF.

V gene TRBV19 combines with J gene TRBJ2-1; 11 nucleotides align to TRBD2. The length of the CDR3 is 14 residues. The germline V gene encodes CDR1 LNHDA and CDR2 SQIVND (reference sequence). V dropped 9 bases and J dropped 8; count of bases not matched to a gene: 9. DNA of the CDR3: TGTGCCAGCTCTCTAGCGGGGGGCCCCCATGAGCAGTTCTTC. Protein sequence: CASSLAGGPHEQFF.

The chain is built from TRBV6-5 and TRBJ1-6; D gene uncertain. This CDR3 contains 13 residues. CDR1 MNHEY and CDR2 SVGAGI come from the germline V gene. The ends were cut back, 7 bases at V and 12 bases at J, with 16 bases in the middle. This chain's CDR3 is CASMGWPVGPLHF. The CDR3 DNA reads TGTGCCAGCATGGGGTGGCCGGTAGGACCCCTCCACTTT.

This chain connects TRBV7-9 to TRBJ1-4; D ambiguous. The CDR3 contains 14 residues. Deletions cut 6 bases from V and 5 bases from J, with 13 bases between. Germline lookup yields CDR1 SEHNR and CDR2 FQNEAQ (reference sequence). The CDR3: CASRRLGENEKLFF. CDR3 nucleotide sequence: TGTGCCAGCAGGCGCCTTGGGGAGAATGAAAAACTGTTTTTT.

CDR3 nucleotides: TGTGCCAGCAGCCCAACGGGGGGCAGGGCCGGGGAGCTGTTTTTT. This encodes CASSPTGGRAGELFF. The rearrangement joins TRBV11-2 to TRBJ2-2; weak D call: TRBD2 (7 bases). Germline V gene data show CDR1 as SGHAT and CDR2 as FQNNGV. V was trimmed by 5 bases and J by 6 bases, leaving 16 bases between them. CDR3 length equals 15 residues.

J is TRBJ2-1 and V is TRBV18, with D perhaps being TRBD1 or TRBD2 (5 bases each). V lost 3 bases, J lost 8 bases, and 14 bases lay in between. The CDR3 length is 14 residues. Per the germline V gene, CDR1 is KGHSH and CDR2 is LQKENI. The DNA of the CDR3 is TGTGCCAGCTCACCTAGGGACCGAAATCATGAGCAGTTCTTC. This translates into CASSPRDRNHEQFF.

The rearrangement links TRBV6-5 to TRBJ1-2, with D perhaps TRBD1 (6 bases). The CDR3 spans 14 residues. Per germline, CDR1 MNHEY and CDR2 SVGAGI. V was shortened by 5 bases and J by 8 bases, with 18 bases between the two germline ends. DNA of the CDR3: TGTGCCAGCAGTCCCAGACAGGTAGCACGGGGCTACACCTTC. Translating gives CASSPRQVARGYTF.